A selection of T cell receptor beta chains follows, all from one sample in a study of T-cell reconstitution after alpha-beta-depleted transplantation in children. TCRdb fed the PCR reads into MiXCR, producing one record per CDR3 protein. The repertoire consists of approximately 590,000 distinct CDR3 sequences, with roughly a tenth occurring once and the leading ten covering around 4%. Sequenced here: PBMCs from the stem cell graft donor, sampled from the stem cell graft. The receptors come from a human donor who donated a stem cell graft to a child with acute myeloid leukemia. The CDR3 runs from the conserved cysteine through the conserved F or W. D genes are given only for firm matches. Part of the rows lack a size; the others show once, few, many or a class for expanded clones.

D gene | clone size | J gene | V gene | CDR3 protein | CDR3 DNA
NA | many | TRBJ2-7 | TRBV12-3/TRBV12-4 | CASSFDGETGEQYF | TGTGCCAGCAGTTTCGACGGGGAGACGGGGGAGCAGTACTTC
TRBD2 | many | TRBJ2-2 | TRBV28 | CASIPGRVTGELFF | TGTGCCAGCATCCCCGGGAGGGTAACCGGGGAGCTGTTTTTT
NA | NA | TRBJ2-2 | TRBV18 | CASSPPRGETGELFF | TGTGCCAGCTCACCACCCAGGGGGGAAACCGGGGAGCTGTTTTTT
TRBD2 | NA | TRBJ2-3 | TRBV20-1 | CSAPYQPGLAGGPGTQYF | TGCAGTGCCCCGTACCAACCTGGACTAGCGGGAGGGCCGGGTACGCAGTATTTT
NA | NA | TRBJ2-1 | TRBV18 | CASSPNFDSYNEQFF | TGTGCCAGCTCACCAAACTTTGATTCCTACAATGAGCAGTTCTTC
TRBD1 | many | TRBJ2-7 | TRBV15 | CATSYDREYEQYF | TGTGCCACCAGCTACGACAGGGAGTACGAGCAGTACTTC
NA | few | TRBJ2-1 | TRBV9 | CASSVGGREGDEQFF | TGTGCCAGCAGCGTAGGTGGGCGGGAAGGCGATGAGCAGTTCTTC
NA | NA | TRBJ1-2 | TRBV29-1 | CSVEFSRNYGYTF | TGCAGCGTTGAATTCTCCAGAAACTATGGCTACACCTTC
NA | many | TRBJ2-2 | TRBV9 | CASSVRTVNTGELFF | TGTGCCAGCAGCGTACGGACAGTGAACACCGGGGAGCTGTTTTTT
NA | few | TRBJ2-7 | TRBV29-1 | CSVGEGGQYF | TGCAGCGTTGGTGAGGGGGGGCAGTACTTC
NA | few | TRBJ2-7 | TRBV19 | CASTDGSYEQYF | TGTGCCAGTACGGACGGGAGCTACGAGCAGTACTTC
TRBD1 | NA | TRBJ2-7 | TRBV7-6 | CASSSDRVSSEQYF | TGTGCCAGCAGCTCAGACAGGGTTAGTTCCGAGCAGTACTTC
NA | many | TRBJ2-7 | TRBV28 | CASRTNSYEQYF | TGTGCCAGCAGGACAAACTCCTACGAGCAGTACTTC
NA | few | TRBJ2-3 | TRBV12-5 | CASANLEADPTDTQYF | TGTGCTAGTGCCAACCTCGAGGCCGACCCCACAGATACGCAGTATTTT
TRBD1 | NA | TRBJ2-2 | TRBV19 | CASSSGQGVTGELFF | TGTGCCAGTAGTTCCGGACAGGGAGTCACCGGGGAGCTGTTTTTT
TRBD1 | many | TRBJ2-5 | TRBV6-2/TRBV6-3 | CASRIGTGSSGETQYF | TGTGCCAGCAGGATCGGGACAGGGTCATCCGGGGAGACCCAGTACTTC
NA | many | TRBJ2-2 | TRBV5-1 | CASSFRAEELFF | TGCGCCAGCAGCTTTCGGGCAGAGGAGCTGTTTTTT
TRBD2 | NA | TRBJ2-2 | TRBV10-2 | CASSEWLAGYNTGELFF | TGCGCCAGCAGTGAGTGGCTAGCGGGATATAACACCGGGGAGCTGTTTTTT
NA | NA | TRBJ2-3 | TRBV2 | CASSDGSTFTSTDTQYF | TGTGCCAGCAGTGACGGGAGTACCTTCACTAGCACAGATACGCAGTATTTT
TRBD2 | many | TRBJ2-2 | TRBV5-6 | CASTPSGRNTGELFF | TGTGCCAGCACCCCTAGCGGGAGGAACACCGGGGAGCTGTTTTTT
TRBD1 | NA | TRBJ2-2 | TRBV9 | CASRPGQGNTGELFF | TGTGCCAGCAGGCCAGGACAGGGGAACACCGGGGAGCTGTTTTTT
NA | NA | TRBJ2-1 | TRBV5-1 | CASSSLGQAYNEQFF | TGCGCCAGCAGTTCCTTGGGGCAAGCCTACAATGAGCAGTTCTTC
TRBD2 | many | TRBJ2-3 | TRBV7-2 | CASSLGGSAVDTQYF | TGTGCCAGCAGCTTAGGCGGGAGTGCGGTAGATACGCAGTATTTT
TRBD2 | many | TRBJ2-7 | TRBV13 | CASSEIPGLAVSYEQYF | TGTGCCAGCAGCGAAATCCCGGGACTAGCGGTCTCCTACGAGCAGTACTTC
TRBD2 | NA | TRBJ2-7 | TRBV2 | CASSGGPGRGPYEQYF | TGTGCCAGCAGTGGTGGGCCGGGGAGGGGACCCTACGAGCAGTACTTC
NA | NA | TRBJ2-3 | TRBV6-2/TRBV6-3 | CASSYSSSRDDFSTDTQYF | TGTGCCAGCAGTTACTCGAGTTCCCGGGACGACTTTAGCACAGATACGCAGTATTTT
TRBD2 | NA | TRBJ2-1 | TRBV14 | CASSQETSGRVLFF | TGTGCCAGCAGCCAAGAAACTAGCGGGAGAGTCCTGTTCTTC
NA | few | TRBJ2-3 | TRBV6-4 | CASSDNGEDTQYF | TGTGCCAGCAGTGACAATGGAGAAGATACGCAGTATTTT
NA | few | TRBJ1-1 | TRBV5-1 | CASKEWLNTEAFF | TGCGCCAGCAAGGAATGGCTGAACACTGAAGCTTTCTTT
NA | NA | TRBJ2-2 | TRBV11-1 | CASSPGLSLNTGELFF | TGTGCCAGCAGCCCTGGACTCTCCTTGAACACCGGGGAGCTGTTTTTT
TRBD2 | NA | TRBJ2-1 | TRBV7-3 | CASSRPGLDEQFF | TGTGCCAGCAGCCGACCGGGACTAGATGAGCAGTTCTTC
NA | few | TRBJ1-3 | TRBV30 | CAARGVLSGNTIYF | TGTGCCGCCAGGGGCGTCTTGTCTGGAAACACCATATATTTT
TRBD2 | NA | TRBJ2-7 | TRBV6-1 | CATQGLWGHRLAGERYEQYF | TGTGCCACCCAGGGTCTATGGGGCCATCGACTAGCGGGAGAGAGGTACGAGCAGTACTTC
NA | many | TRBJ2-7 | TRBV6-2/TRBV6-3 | CASSYTSYEQYF | TGTGCCAGCAGTTATACGTCCTACGAGCAGTACTTC
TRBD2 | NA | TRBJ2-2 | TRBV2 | CASSGTSGRRNTGELFF | TGTGCCAGCAGTGGGACTAGCGGGAGGAGGAACACCGGGGAGCTGTTTTTT
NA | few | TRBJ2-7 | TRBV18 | CASSPWQGAYEQYF | TGTGCCAGCTCACCCTGGCAGGGAGCCTACGAGCAGTACTTC
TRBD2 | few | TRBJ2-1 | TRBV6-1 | CASSEVQRLGGNEQFF | TGTGCCAGCAGTGAAGTTCAGAGATTGGGGGGGAATGAGCAGTTCTTC
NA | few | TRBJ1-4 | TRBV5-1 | CASSLAPTTNEKLFF | TGCGCCAGCAGCTTGGCGCCGACCACTAATGAAAAACTGTTTTTT
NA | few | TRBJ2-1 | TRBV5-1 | CASTGGGNEQFF | TGCGCCAGCACTGGGGGAGGCAATGAGCAGTTCTTC
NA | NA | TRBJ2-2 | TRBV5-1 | CASSLAHAGELFF | TGCGCCAGCAGCTTGGCCCACGCCGGGGAGCTGTTTTTT
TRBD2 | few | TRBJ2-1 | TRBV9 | CASSVEAGVSNNEQFF | TGTGCCAGCAGCGTGGAAGCGGGAGTGAGTAACAATGAGCAGTTCTTC
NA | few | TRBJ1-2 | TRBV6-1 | CASSGGVGGYTF | TGTGCCAGCAGTGGGGGGGTAGGTGGCTACACCTTC